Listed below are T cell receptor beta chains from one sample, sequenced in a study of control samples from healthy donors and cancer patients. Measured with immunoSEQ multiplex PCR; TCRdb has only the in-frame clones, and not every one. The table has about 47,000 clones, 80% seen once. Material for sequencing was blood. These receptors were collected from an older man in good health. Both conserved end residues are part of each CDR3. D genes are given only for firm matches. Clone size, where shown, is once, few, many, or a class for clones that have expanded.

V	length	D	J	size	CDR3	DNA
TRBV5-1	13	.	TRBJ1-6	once	CASSGDGYSPLHF	TGCGCCAGCAGTGGGGATGGGTATTCACCCCTCCACTTT
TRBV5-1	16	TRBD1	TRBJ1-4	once	CASSLAAGQGNEKLFF	TGCGCCAGCAGCTTGGCCGCGGGACAGGGGAACGAAAAACTGTTTTTT
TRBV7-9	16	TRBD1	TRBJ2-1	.	CASSPIGDRGLNEQFF	TGTGCCAGCAGCCCTATAGGGGACAGGGGGCTCAATGAGCAGTTCTTC
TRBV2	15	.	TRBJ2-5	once	CASSGASGGGETQYF	TGTGCCAGCAGTGGTGCCTCTGGCGGCGGGGAGACCCAGTACTTC
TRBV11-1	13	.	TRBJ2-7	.	CASSPLKTYEQYF	TGTGCCAGCAGCCCACTCAAGACGTACGAGCAGTACTTC
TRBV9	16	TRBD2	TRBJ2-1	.	CASSVLLAVWYNEQFF	TGTGCCAGCAGCGTCCTACTAGCGGTTTGGTACAATGAGCAGTTCTTC
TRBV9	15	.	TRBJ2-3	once	CASSAAGWGTDTQYF	TGTGCCAGCAGCGCAGCAGGGTGGGGCACAGATACGCAGTATTTT
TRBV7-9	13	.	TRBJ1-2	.	CASSLARGPGYTF	TGTGCCAGCAGCTTAGCTCGAGGTCCCGGCTACACCTTC
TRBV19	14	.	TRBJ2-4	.	CASSIGGRSNIQYF	TGTGCCAGTAGTATAGGAGGGCGAAGCAACATTCAGTACTTC
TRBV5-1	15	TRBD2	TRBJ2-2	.	CASSIGPRGGGELFF	TGCGCCAGCAGCATCGGGCCGCGCGGGGGCGGGGAGCTGTTTTTT
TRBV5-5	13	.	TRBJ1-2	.	CASSLVSDGGYTF	TGTGCCAGCAGCTTGGTTAGTGACGGAGGCTACACCTTC
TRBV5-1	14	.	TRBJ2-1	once	CASSLTRPGDEQFF	TGCGCCAGCAGCTTGACGAGGCCTGGGGATGAGCAGTTCTTC
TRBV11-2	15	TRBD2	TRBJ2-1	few	CASSPLAGRANEQFF	TGTGCCAGCAGCCCCTTGGCGGGGAGGGCAAATGAGCAGTTCTTC